This is a list of T cell receptor beta chains from one sample in a study of OX40 agonist ivuxolimab in advanced cancers. Measured with immunoSEQ multiplex PCR; TCRdb has only the in-frame clones, and not every one. The sample lists some 57,000 clones; almost 90% were seen once. This material consisted of CD4+ or CD8+ T cells sorted from blood, taken in a trial of the OX40 agonist ivuxolimab. These receptors were obtained from an adult with an advanced solid tumor such as melanoma, head and neck, liver or kidney cancer. Both conserved end residues are part of each CDR3. D genes are given only for firm matches. The size entry is marked missing in some rows and otherwise reads once, few, many or a size class.

.	11	TRBV6-4	TRBJ1-6	.	TGTGCCAGCAGTGACTCTTCACCCCTCCACTTT	CASSDSSPLHF
TRBD2	17	TRBV27	TRBJ2-1	.	TGTGCCAGCACTACCACCCCAGCGGGAGTTCTGGGCAATGAGCAGTTCTTC	CASTTTPAGVLGNEQFF
.	14	TRBV9	TRBJ1-1	.	TGTGCCAGCAGCGCCCCTGGGGAGGGGCGGTTGGCTTTCTTT	CASSAPGEGRLAFF
.	17	TRBV5-4	TRBJ2-7	.	TGTGCCAGCAGCCCCCCGGGGGGCGGGAGTACCCCCTACGAGCAGTACTTC	CASSPPGGGSTPYEQYF
.	14	TRBV7-3	TRBJ2-7	.	TGTGCCAGCAGCGCCGGACAGCCACCCTACGAGCAGTACTTC	CASSAGQPPYEQYF
.	14	TRBV5-1	TRBJ1-1	.	TGCGCCAGCAGCGTCATGTCCGGGAACACTGAAGCTTTCTTT	CASSVMSGNTEAFF
TRBD1	18	TRBV11-3	TRBJ2-7	.	TGTGCCAGCAGCTCGTCCCTGTGGGGGAGGGACAGGGAGTACGAGCAGTACTTC	CASSSSLWGRDREYEQYF
TRBD1	15	TRBV7-3	TRBJ2-3	.	TGTGCCAGCAGCTTAACAGCCAGGGGGCGAAATACGCAGTATTTT	CASSLTARGRNTQYF
.	15	TRBV9	TRBJ1-3	.	TGTGCCAGCAGCGTAGCTTGGACAACTGGAAACACCATATATTTT	CASSVAWTTGNTIYF
.	11	TRBV7-3	TRBJ2-3	.	TGTGCCAGCAGCTCCCAAGATACGCAGTATTTT	CASSSQDTQYF
.	13	TRBV11-2	TRBJ1-5	.	TGTGCCAGCAGCTCCACGAGCAATCAGCCCCAGCATTTT	CASSSTSNQPQHF
.	13	TRBV29-1	TRBJ1-1	.	TGCAGCGCTGGGCCGACGGGGTACACTGAAGCTTTCTTT	CSAGPTGYTEAFF
.	12	TRBV5-4	TRBJ1-1	.	TGTGCCAGCAGCGCTCGGACAGATGAAGCTTTCTTT	CASSARTDEAFF
TRBD2	14	TRBV10-3	TRBJ2-5	.	TGTGCCACCTCCGGGACTAGCGATAAAGAGACCCAGTACTTC	CATSGTSDKETQYF
TRBD2	19	TRBV2	TRBJ2-3	.	TGTGCCAGCTCCGCCTTGGCTATAGCGGGAGGGGGGAGCACAGATACGCAGTATTTT	CASSALAIAGGGSTDTQYF
.	17	TRBV7-3	TRBJ2-6	.	TGTGCCAGCACCCGACAGGCGGCGGGCTCTGGGGCCAACGTCCTGACTTTC	CASTRQAAGSGANVLTF
.	13	TRBV15	TRBJ1-1	.	TGTGCCACCAGCAGCAACATGAACACTGAAGCTTTCTTT	CATSSNMNTEAFF
.	16	TRBV28	TRBJ2-7	.	TGTGCCAGCAGTTCTTATGGTGCTCCCCTGCCCAACGAGCAGTACTTC	CASSSYGAPLPNEQYF
.	14	TRBV4-2	TRBJ2-1	.	TGTGCCAGCAGCCAAGGGGACTCCTACAATGAGCAGTTCTTC	CASSQGDSYNEQFF
TRBD2	11	TRBV10-3	TRBJ2-7	.	TGTGCCACCAGGGAGGGCCGCGAGCAGTACTTC	CATREGREQYF
TRBD1	16	TRBV6-6	TRBJ2-2	.	TGTGCCAGCAGTACCCTGGACAGGGACGGCACCGGGGAGCTGTTTTTT	CASSTLDRDGTGELFF
TRBD2	15	TRBV2	TRBJ2-5	.	TGTGCCAGCAGCGCCGGGACTAGCTCTTTAGAGACCCAGTACTTC	CASSAGTSSLETQYF
TRBD2	13	TRBV6-5	TRBJ2-5	.	TGTGCCAGCAGTGGTAGCGGGACCGAGACCCAGTACTTC	CASSGSGTETQYF
.	15	TRBV18	TRBJ1-5	.	TGTGCCAGCTCACCCCGATGGGAAAGCAATCAGCCCCAGCATTTT	CASSPRWESNQPQHF
.	13	TRBV5-1	TRBJ2-7	.	TGCGCCAGCTCAAGACTCGGGACCTACGAGCAGTACTTC	CASSRLGTYEQYF
.	14	TRBV10-3	TRBJ1-3	.	TGTGCCATCAGTGAGTCAGGGAAGGGAAACACCATATATTTT	CAISESGKGNTIYF
TRBD2	15	TRBV7-9	TRBJ2-7	once	TGTGCCAGCAGCATAGCAGAGCGGGGTACCTACGAGCAGTACTTC	CASSIAERGTYEQYF
.	17	TRBV11-2	TRBJ2-6	.	TGTGCCAGCAGCCCTTCCCGAGTGGGGTCCGGGGCCAACGTCCTGACTTTC	CASSPSRVGSGANVLTF
TRBD2	17	TRBV5-4	TRBJ2-3	.	TGTGCCAGCAGCCCGGCAGGACTAGCGGGTAGCACAGATACGCAGTATTTT	CASSPAGLAGSTDTQYF
TRBD1	14	TRBV30	TRBJ2-1	few	TGTGCCTGGCAGCCGGGACAGTATTACAATGAGCAGTTCTTC	CAWQPGQYYNEQFF
.	16	TRBV18	TRBJ1-2	.	TGTGCCAGCTCACCACGGCCGGACCGGGGCCTCGGTGGCTACACCTTC	CASSPRPDRGLGGYTF
TRBD1	14	TRBV5-1	TRBJ1-6	few	TGCGCCAGCAGCTCGACAGGGGGAGATTCACCCCTCCACTTT	CASSSTGGDSPLHF
.	13	TRBV29-1	TRBJ1-5	.	TGCAGCGTTGTCTCCACCATGGGGCAGCCCCAGCATTTT	CSVVSTMGQPQHF
.	15	TRBV6-1	TRBJ2-3	.	TGTGCCAGCAGTGAATTGGAGGGGACAGCTCCTACGCAGTATTTT	CASSELEGTAPTQYF
.	12	TRBV7-9	TRBJ2-7	.	TGTGCCAGCAGCTTAGGGGCCGCTGAGCAGTACTTC	CASSLGAAEQYF
.	14	TRBV7-8	TRBJ2-7	.	TGTGCCAGCAGCCCGCGGGGACTCTCCTACGAGCAGTACTTC	CASSPRGLSYEQYF
TRBD2	17	TRBV10-1	TRBJ2-1	.	TGCGCCAGCAGTGAAAAGACTAGCGGGGGCGGGGTGGATGAGCAGTTCTTC	CASSEKTSGGGVDEQFF
.	12	TRBV28	TRBJ2-3	.	TGTGTTACACAGGGTTTCACAGATACGCAGTATTTT	CVTQGFTDTQYF
.	14	TRBV14	TRBJ1-1	.	TGTGCCAGCAGCCAGCTGGAGCCCAACACTGAAGCTTTCTTT	CASSQLEPNTEAFF
.	15	TRBV5-1	TRBJ2-6	.	TGCGCCAGCAGTGCAGGGGGGGCCGGGGCCAACGTCCTGACTTTC	CASSAGGAGANVLTF
.	14	TRBV6-6	TRBJ2-3	.	TGTGCCAGCAGTTACTCGATGGGCACAGATACGCAGTATTTT	CASSYSMGTDTQYF
.	11	TRBV7-9	TRBJ2-1	.	TGTGCCAGCAGCTTATCCGATGAGCAGTTCTTC	CASSLSDEQFF
.	15	TRBV11-2	TRBJ1-5	.	TGTGCCAGCAGCTTAGATGGAGGGAAGCATCAGCCCCAGCATTTT	CASSLDGGKHQPQHF
TRBD1	12	TRBV29-1	TRBJ2-5	.	TGCAGCGCCGGGACAGGCAAAGAGACCCAGTACTTC	CSAGTGKETQYF
.	16	TRBV7-8	TRBJ2-2	.	TGTGCCAGCAGCCAAAGTCGGACCCACGGTCCCGGGGAGCTGTTTTTT	CASSQSRTHGPGELFF
TRBD1	15	TRBV5-4	TRBJ1-5	.	TGTGCCAGCAGCGCGGGACAGGGCAGCAATCAGCCCCAGCATTTT	CASSAGQGSNQPQHF
TRBD1	15	TRBV5-6	TRBJ1-2	.	TGTGCCAGCAGCTTGGCAGGGACAGGGAACTATGGCTACACCTTC	CASSLAGTGNYGYTF